This paragraph covers one T cell receptor (beta chain) sequence. Its antigen is unknown. These data belong to a study of blood T cells in healthy people across ages. Study-level points and caveats: More naive CD4+ cells and higher diversity were found in long-lived than in aged donors. Possibly confounding the expanded clonotype changes was the fact that donor CMV status was unknown. Diversity figures based on one million T cells were deemed too low.

J lost 3 bases, V lost 7 bases, and 8 bases had no gene match. This CDR3 region has 15 residues. In germline, CDR1 is SEHNR, CDR2 FQNEAQ (reference sequence). Using a J-beta primer mix together with a sample-barcoded 5' primer, a second PCR was run for roughly 6 to 12 cycles. Each cDNA molecule, via a template-switch adaptor with 12 random nucleotides, was tagged. TCRdb re-called the 5' RACE reads through MiXCR, storing one row per CDR3 protein. The table shows more than 1,400,000 distinct CDR3 sequences, with about 40% occurring only once. Sequencing input: blood. V usage is TRBV7-9 and J usage is TRBJ2-2; 7 nucleotides agree with TRBD1. This receptor was obtained from a woman aged 18-29 years in good health. As DNA, the CDR3 is TGTGCCAGCATCCAAGACAGGGCCCACACCGGGGAGCTGTTTTTT. It is translated as CASIQDRAHTGELFF.